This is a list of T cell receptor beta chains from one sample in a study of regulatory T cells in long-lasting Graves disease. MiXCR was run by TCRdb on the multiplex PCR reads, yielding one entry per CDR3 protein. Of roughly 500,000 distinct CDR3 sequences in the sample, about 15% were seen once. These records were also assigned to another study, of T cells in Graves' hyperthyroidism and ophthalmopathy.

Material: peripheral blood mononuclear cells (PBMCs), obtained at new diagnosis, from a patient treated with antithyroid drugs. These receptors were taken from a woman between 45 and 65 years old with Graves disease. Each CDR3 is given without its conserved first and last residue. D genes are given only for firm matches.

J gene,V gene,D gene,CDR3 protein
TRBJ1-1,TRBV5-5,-,ASSLDAYSNTEAF
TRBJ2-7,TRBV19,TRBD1,ASSSRDRASYEQY
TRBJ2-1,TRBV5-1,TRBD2,ASSVAGSGRYNEQF
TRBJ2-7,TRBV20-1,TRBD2,SASGSSGGAYEQY
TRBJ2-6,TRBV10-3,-,AISDFPADPANVLT
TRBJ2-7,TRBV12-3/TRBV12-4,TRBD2,ASSFPGTSGSYEQY
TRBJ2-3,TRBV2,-,ASSEVGVGTDTQY
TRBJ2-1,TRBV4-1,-,ASSQAAGRNEQF
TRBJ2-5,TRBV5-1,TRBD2,ASSLLAGEETQY
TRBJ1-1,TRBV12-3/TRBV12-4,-,ASRPTGLDTEAF
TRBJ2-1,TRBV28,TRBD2,ASRPWTSGRSSYNEQF
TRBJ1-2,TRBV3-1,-,ASSQVLGYGYT
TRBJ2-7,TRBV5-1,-,ASSLEAEQY
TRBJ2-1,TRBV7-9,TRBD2,ASSPVAGKSLGVNEQF
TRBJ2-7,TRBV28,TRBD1,ASSFPGQGNSYEQY
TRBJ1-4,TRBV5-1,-,ASSLDPGVEEKLF
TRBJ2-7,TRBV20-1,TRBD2,SARDLGSGSSYEQY
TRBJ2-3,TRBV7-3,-,ASSLTQRSTDTQY
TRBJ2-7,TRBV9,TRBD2,ASSVETSARPYEQY
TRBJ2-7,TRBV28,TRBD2,ASSSLAGGPYEQY
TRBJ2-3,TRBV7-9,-,ASSLIAASTDTQY
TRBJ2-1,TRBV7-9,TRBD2,ASSLASTSGRGEQF
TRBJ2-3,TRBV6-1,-,ASNTDTDTQY
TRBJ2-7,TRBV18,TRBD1,ASSPRQGLAYEQY
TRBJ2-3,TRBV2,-,ASSDRTEPGDTQY
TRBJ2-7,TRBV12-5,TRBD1,ASGLIDRGRFYEQY
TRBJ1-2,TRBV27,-,ASSFGRYYGYT
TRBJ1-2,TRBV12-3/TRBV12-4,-,ASSTGTHGYT
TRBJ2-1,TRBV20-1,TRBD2,SAETSGRTNEQF
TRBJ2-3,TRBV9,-,ASGSRDLNGRTQY
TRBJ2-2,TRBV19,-,ASSKTRTITGELF
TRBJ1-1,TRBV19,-,ASSSGSQGNTEAF
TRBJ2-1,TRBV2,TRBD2,ASSNPGTRYNEQF
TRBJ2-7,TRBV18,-,ASSPRVPSSYEQY
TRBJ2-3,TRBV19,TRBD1,ATQGAVGTDTQY
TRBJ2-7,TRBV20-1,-,SASKIDSPVAYEQY
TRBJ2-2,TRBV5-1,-,ASSLDFNTGELF
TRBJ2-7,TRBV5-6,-,ASSLVGPDYEQY
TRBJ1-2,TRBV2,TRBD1,ASRDWTGSNYGYT
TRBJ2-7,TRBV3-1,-,ASSQMGWDEQY
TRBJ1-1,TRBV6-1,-,ASSGPGSEAF
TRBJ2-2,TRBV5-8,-,ASSLAVVANTGELF
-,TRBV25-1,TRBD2,ASSSGRKGDTQY
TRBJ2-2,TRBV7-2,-,ASSLEAWSTGELF
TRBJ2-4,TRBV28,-,ASSLAGPAKNIQY
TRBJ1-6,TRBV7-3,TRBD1,ASSLTGQGNSPLH
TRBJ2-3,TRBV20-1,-,SARGPPGTDTQY
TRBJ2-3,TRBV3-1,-,ASQRAPDTQY
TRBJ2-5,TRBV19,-,ASSIDLRTQETQY